The 24 T cell receptor beta chains presented below share a single source sample, sequenced in a study of neurological immune-mediated disorders. TCRdb reprocessed the 5' RACE reads via MiXCR and lists one record per CDR3 protein. The sample yields 70,000 to 90,000 distinct CDR3 sequences, 5% to 6% seen once. Source material: PBMCs. The receptors were sampled from a young woman with multiple sclerosis.

At least ten counts were recorded for this clonotype. The V and J genes are TRBV5-1 and TRBJ2-3; D may be TRBD1 (5 bases). The germline V and J ends were trimmed by 4 bases and 2 bases, with 11 bases remaining between them. Germline V gene data show CDR1 as SGHRS and CDR2 as YFSETQ. The CDR3 is 14 amino acids. In nucleotides, the CDR3 is TGCGCCAGCAGCCCTGGGGCTAACACAGATACGCAGTATTTT. Amino acids: CASSPGANTDTQYF.

This clonotype has a count of ten or more. V is TRBV5-1 and J is TRBJ2-5, with D unresolved. The V and J ends lost 4 bases and 4 bases respectively, with 11 bases between them. This CDR3 spans 13 amino acids. Germline CDR1 is SGHRS and CDR2 is YFSETQ. CDR3 region: CASSHPVGETQYF. The CDR3 region has the DNA TGCGCCAGCAGCCACCCGGTGGGAGAGACCCAGTACTTC.

This clonotype was seen many times. This chain's CDR3 is CASSRTGGNYGYTF. Written as DNA, the CDR3 is TGTGCCAGCAGTCGGACAGGGGGCAACTATGGCTACACCTTC. This sequence joins TRBV6-1 and TRBJ1-2, with 11 bases aligning to TRBD1. Germline CDR1 is MNHNS and CDR2 is SASEGT. V lost 5 bases, J lost 2 bases, and 1 base stayed unmatched. There are 14 residues in the CDR3.

The sample holds many counts of this clonotype. This chain connects TRBV29-1 to TRBJ2-3; 8 nucleotides line up with TRBD1. There are 18 residues in the CDR3. Germline trimming cut 3 bases from V and 3 bases from J; bases unmatched to any gene: 17. Germline values: CDR1 SQVTM, CDR2 ANQGSEA. In DNA, the CDR3 is TGCAGCGTTGATTCTCAGGGGGCAGCTCTTATCGGAACAGATACGCAGTATTTT. Translated: CSVDSQGAALIGTDTQYF.

This clonotype was counted ten times or more. The chain recombines TRBV20-1 with TRBJ2-3; 10 nucleotides line up with TRBD1. The CDR3 contains 16 residues. From germline, CDR1 is DFQATT and CDR2 SNEGSKA (reference sequence). Trimming took 1 base from V and 3 from J; bases not matched to a gene: 7. CDR3 sequence reads: CSARVSTGGRTDTQYF. CDR3 bases: TGCAGTGCTAGAGTATCGACAGGGGGCAGGACAGATACGCAGTATTTT.

This clonotype has a count of ten or more. This chain joins TRBV6-5 and TRBJ1-1; tentatively, D is TRBD1 (5 bases). V lost 2 bases and J 5 bases, leaving 15 bases between the germline ends. CDR1 is MNHEY, CDR2 SVGAGI, per germline. CDR3 length: 15 amino acids. CDR3 nucleotides: TGTGCCAGCAGTTACGGGGGGTTCGTCGGAACTGAAGCTTTCTTT. This gives the protein CASSYGGFVGTEAFF.

This clonotype was detected a few times. The J gene is TRBJ2-1, the V gene TRBV20-1; 11 bases are shared with TRBD2. From germline, CDR1 is DFQATT and CDR2 SNEGSKA (reference sequence). J lost 10 bases, V lost 7 bases, and 9 bases had no gene match. The CDR3 has 13 amino acids. This CDR3 is CSVYSGGAEEQFF. CDR3 DNA sequence: TGCAGTGTTTATAGCGGGGGGGCCGAGGAGCAGTTCTTC.

This clonotype was seen at least ten times. The gene calls are TRBV12-5 and TRBJ1-5; the D gene is possibly TRBD1 (6 bases). V lost 2 bases and J lost 5, with 10 bases in between. Germline CDR1 LGHNT, CDR2 FRNRAP. The CDR3 has 14 amino acids. The CDR3 DNA reads TGTGCTAGTGGTTTGAGGGGGGAGGATCAGCCCCAGCATTTT. Translating it yields CASGLRGEDQPQHF.

This clonotype occurred many times. The V call is TRBV10-3, the J call TRBJ2-5, with 8 bases that match TRBD1. This CDR3 has 14 amino acids. Germline V gene sequence: CDR1 ENHRY, CDR2 SYGVKD. The ends lost 0 bases at V and 3 bases at J; junction bases unmatched: 0. In DNA, the CDR3 is TGTGCCATCAGTGAGTCGACAGGGGAAGAGACCCAGTACTTC. It translates to CAISESTGEETQYF.

This clonotype was detected ten times or more. The chain uses TRBV9 and TRBJ1-2; 9 bases line up with TRBD1. J lost 8 bases, V lost 4 bases, and 12 bases had no gene match. Germline CDR1 is SGDLS and CDR2 is YYNGEE. The CDR3 spans 15 residues. The CDR3 reads CASSPSPGTGWGYTF. Here the CDR3 DNA reads TGTGCCAGCAGCCCTTCTCCCGGGACAGGGTGGGGCTACACCTTC.

This clonotype has at least ten counts. The chain joins TRBV19 to TRBJ2-4, with 9 nucleotides matching TRBD1. Germline trimming cut 6 bases from V and 1 base from J; bases unmatched to any gene: 1. CDR3 length: 14 residues. Germline lookup yields CDR1 LNHDA and CDR2 SQIVND (reference sequence). CDR3 loop: CASSGQGAKNIQYF. The CDR3 coding sequence is TGTGCCAGTAGCGGACAGGGGGCCAAAAACATTCAGTACTTC.

This clonotype was seen many times. The V and J genes are TRBV29-1 and TRBJ2-3; D possibly corresponds to TRBD1 (5 bases). Germline V gene data show CDR1 as SQVTM and CDR2 as ANQGSEA. V lost 8 bases and J lost 4, with 22 bases in between. The CDR3 is 15 amino acids. CDR3 protein: CSFAAPGYEADTQYF. The CDR3 DNA reads as TGCAGCTTTGCCGCGCCAGGGTATGAAGCAGATACGCAGTATTTT.

This clonotype was found a few times. Possible read error: a much larger clone is one base away. This chain uses TRBV14 with TRBJ1-6, with TRBD1 matching 9 bases. The CDR3 contains 14 residues. Germline values: CDR1 SGHDN, CDR2 FVKESK. The CDR3 DNA is TGTGCCAGCAGCCCGGACAGGGGAGGGTCACACCTCCACTTT. It encodes CASSPDRGGSHLHF.

This clonotype has at least ten counts. CDR3 coding DNA: TGCAGTGCTAGAGTAGAACTAGCTAGTGAGCAGTTCTTC. It is translated as CSARVELASEQFF. The rearrangement uses TRBV20-1 and TRBJ2-1; a possible D gene is TRBD2 (6 bases). V lost 1 base and J 9 bases, leaving 13 bases between the germline ends. This CDR3 contains 13 residues. The germline gives CDR1 DFQATT, CDR2 SNEGSKA (reference sequence).

This clonotype was seen more than once but under ten times. CDR3 coding DNA: TGTGCCATCAGCGCAATACCAGACAGGGGGGAGACCCAGTACTTC. It is translated as CAISAIPDRGETQYF. This chain joins TRBV10-3 and TRBJ2-5, with 9 bases matching TRBD1. V dropped 6 bases and J dropped 5; count of bases not matched to a gene: 10. The CDR3 is 15 residues long. Germline V gives CDR1 ENHRY, CDR2 SYGVKD.

Points on this clonotype: One end of the junction is discordant with germline, which a read error may explain. The rearrangement links TRBV15 to TRBJ1-6; D ambiguous. Germline V CDR1 and CDR2: LNHNV, YYDKDF (reference sequence). The CDR3 has 16 residues. The CDR3 coding sequence is TGTGCCACCAGCAGAGATGTTCGGACGAGCGATTCAACCCTCAACTTT. The encoded protein is CATSRDVRTSDSTLNF.

This chain links TRBV7-6 with TRBJ2-2, with 10 bases lining up with TRBD2. This CDR3 is 17 amino acids long. After removal of 0 bases from V and 5 bases from J, the junction contained 6 bases not matched to a gene. Germline assignment: CDR1 SGHVS and CDR2 FNYEAQ. The chain's CDR3 is CASSLASGRSWTGELFF. The DNA of the CDR3 is TGTGCCAGCAGCTTAGCTAGCGGGAGGAGTTGGACCGGGGAGCTGTTTTTT.

This clonotype was counted ten times or more. This sequence joins TRBV5-1 and TRBJ2-1; TRBD2 aligns across 7 bases. V lost 3 bases, J lost 3 bases, and 3 bases stayed unmatched. The CDR3 totals 14 residues. Germline V CDR1 and CDR2: SGHRS, YFSETQ. As DNA, the CDR3 is TGCGCCAGCAGCTCTGGACTAGTCTACAATGAGCAGTTCTTC. This sequence encodes CASSSGLVYNEQFF.

This clonotype was counted many times. The gene calls are TRBV5-5 and TRBJ1-5; D ambiguous. This CDR3 region has 14 residues. Germline CDR1 SGHKS, CDR2 YYEKEE (reference sequence). V lost 0 bases and J lost 2, with 6 bases in between. The CDR3 reads CASSLEAGNQPQHF. The CDR3 nucleotides are TGTGCCAGCAGCTTGGAGGCGGGCAATCAGCCCCAGCATTTT. Together with reference TRBV5-5 and TRBJ1-5, the CDR3 gives the full variable domain: DAGVTQSPTHLIKTRGQQVTLRCSPISGHKSVSWYQQVLGQGPQFIFQYYEKEERGRGNFPDRFSARQFPNYSSELNVNALLLGDSALYLCASSLEAGNQPQHFGDGTRLSIL.

Ten or more counts support this clonotype. The DNA of the CDR3 is TGCAGTGCCGTACCAGGGGCGAAATATGGCTACACCTTC. Translating gives CSAVPGAKYGYTF. The chain uses TRBV20-1 and TRBJ1-2, with D maybe TRBD1 (6 bases). The CDR3 is 13 residues long. From germline, CDR1 is DFQATT and CDR2 SNEGSKA (reference sequence). V was pared by 6 bases and J by 5 bases, with 16 bases between.

This clonotype was recorded at least ten times. The chain couples TRBV20-1 to TRBJ1-2; TRBD1 aligns across 8 bases. The germline V gene has CDR1 DFQATT and CDR2 SNEGSKA (reference sequence). Trimming cost V 3 bases and J 8 bases; bases outside gene matches: 20. This CDR3 region has 17 residues. This CDR3 reads CSASIGPFGRGLGGYTF. CDR3 DNA: TGCAGTGCTAGTATCGGGCCCTTTGGCAGGGGGCTTGGAGGCTACACCTTC.

The sample holds a few counts of this clonotype. The CDR3 reads CASSPGTSGREQFF. CDR3 nucleotides: TGCGCCAGCAGCCCCGGGACTAGCGGGAGGGAGCAGTTCTTC. The chain recombines TRBV5-1 with TRBJ2-1, with 15 bases identical to TRBD2. CDR1 and CDR2 from the germline V gene are SGHRS and YFSETQ. The CDR3 is 14 residues long. Germline trimming cut 4 bases from V and 10 bases from J; bases unmatched to any gene: 3.

In this sample, this clonotype turned up many times. V is TRBV5-1 and J is TRBJ2-2; TRBD1 is a possible D gene (5 bases). The CDR3 totals 15 residues. V dropped 1 base and J dropped 2 bases, with 9 bases sitting between them. Germline assignment: CDR1 SGHRS and CDR2 YFSETQ. The CDR3, as DNA: TGCGCCAGCAGCTTGTCCCAGGGAAACACCGGGGAGCTGTTTTTT. Its translation is CASSLSQGNTGELFF. The whole variable domain, remainder taken from reference TRBV5-1 and TRBJ2-2, is KAGVTQTPRYLIKTRGQQVTLSCSPISGHRSVSWYQQTPGQGLQFLFEYFSETQRNKGNFPGRFSGRQFSNSRSEMNVSTLELGDSALYLCASSLSQGNTGELFFGEGSRLTVL.

This clonotype came up many times. The V call is TRBV20-1, the J call TRBJ2-1, with D maybe TRBD2 (6 bases). CDR1 DFQATT and CDR2 SNEGSKA come from the germline V gene (reference sequence). The CDR3 spans 13 residues. Between the trimmed V and J ends, which lost 5 bases and 1 base, there was a span of 9 bases. The CDR3 protein is CSALGLSYNEQFF. The CDR3 DNA is TGCAGTGCTCTGGGACTTTCCTACAATGAGCAGTTCTTC.